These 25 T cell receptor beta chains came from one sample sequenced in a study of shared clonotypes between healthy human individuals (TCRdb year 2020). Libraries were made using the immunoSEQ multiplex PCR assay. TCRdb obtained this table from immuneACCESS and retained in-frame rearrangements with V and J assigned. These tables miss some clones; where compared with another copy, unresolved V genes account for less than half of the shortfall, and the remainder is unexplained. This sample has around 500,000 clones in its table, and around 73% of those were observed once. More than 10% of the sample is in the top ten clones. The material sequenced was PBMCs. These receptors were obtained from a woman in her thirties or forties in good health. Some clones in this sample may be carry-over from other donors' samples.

The CDR3 coding sequence is TGTGCCAGCTCTTACACAACCCACGAGCAGTACTTC. As protein: CASSYTTHEQYF. The V gene is TRBV2, the J gene TRBJ2-7; D is unresolved. V was shortened by 8 bases and J by 5 bases, with 13 bases between the two germline ends. Germline values: CDR1 SNHLY, CDR2 FYNNEI. The length of the CDR3 is 12 residues.

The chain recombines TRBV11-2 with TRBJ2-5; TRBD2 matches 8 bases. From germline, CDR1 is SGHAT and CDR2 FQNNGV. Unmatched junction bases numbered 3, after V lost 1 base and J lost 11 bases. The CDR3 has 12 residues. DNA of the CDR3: TGTGCCAGCAGCTTAGGGCGGGGGGAGCAGTACTTC. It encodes CASSLGRGEQYF.

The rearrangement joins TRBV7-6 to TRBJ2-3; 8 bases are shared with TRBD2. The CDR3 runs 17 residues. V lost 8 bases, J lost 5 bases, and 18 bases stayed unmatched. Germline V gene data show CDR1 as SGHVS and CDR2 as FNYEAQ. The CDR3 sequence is CASSRSGHLRGGDTQYF. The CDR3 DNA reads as TGTGCCAGCTCACGTTCGGGACATCTACGGGGGGGAGATACGCAGTATTTT.

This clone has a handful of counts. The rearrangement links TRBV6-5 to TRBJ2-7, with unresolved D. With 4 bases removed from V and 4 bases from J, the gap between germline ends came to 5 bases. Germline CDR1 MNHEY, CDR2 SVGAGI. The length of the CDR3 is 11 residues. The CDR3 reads CASSFNYEQYF. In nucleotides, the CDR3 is TGTGCCAGCAGTTTTAATTACGAGCAGTACTTC.

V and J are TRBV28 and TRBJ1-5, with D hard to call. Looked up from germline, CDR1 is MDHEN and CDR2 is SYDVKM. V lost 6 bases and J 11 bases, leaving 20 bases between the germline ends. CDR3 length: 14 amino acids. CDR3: CASSDKAQSPAQHF. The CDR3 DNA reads TGTGCCAGCAGCGACAAGGCCCAATCACCTGCCCAGCATTTT.

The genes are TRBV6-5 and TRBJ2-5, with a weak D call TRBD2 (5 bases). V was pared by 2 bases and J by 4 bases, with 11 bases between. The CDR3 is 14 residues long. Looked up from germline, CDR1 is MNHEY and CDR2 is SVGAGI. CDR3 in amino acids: CASSYVEGPETQYF. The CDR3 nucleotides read TGTGCCAGCAGTTACGTCGAGGGCCCAGAGACCCAGTACTTC.

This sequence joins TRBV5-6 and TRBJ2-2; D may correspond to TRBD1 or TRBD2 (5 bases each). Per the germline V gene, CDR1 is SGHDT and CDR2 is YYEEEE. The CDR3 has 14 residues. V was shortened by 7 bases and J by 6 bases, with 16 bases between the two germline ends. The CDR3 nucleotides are TGTGCCAGCCGATGGGGGTCTTACGCCGGGGAGCTGTTTTTT. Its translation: CASRWGSYAGELFF. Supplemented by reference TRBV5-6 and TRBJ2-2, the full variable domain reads DAGVTQSPTHLIKTRGQQVTLRCSPKSGHDTVSWYQQALGQGPQFIFQYYEEEERQRGNFPDRFSGHQFPNYSSELNVNALLLGDSALYLCASRWGSYAGELFFGEGSRLTVL.

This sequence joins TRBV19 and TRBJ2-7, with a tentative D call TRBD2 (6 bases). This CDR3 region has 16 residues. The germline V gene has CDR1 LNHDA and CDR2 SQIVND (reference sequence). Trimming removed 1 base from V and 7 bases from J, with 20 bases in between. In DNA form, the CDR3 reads TGTGCCAGTAGTATAGCTGGGGGTTCCGGGGCGGGAGAGCAGTACTTC. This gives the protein CASSIAGGSGAGEQYF.

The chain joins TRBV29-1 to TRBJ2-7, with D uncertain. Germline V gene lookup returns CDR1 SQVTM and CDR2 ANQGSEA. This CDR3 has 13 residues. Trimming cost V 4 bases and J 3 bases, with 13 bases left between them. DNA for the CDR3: TGCAGCGTTGCTATGCGTTTGGGCTACGAGCAGTACTTC. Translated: CSVAMRLGYEQYF.

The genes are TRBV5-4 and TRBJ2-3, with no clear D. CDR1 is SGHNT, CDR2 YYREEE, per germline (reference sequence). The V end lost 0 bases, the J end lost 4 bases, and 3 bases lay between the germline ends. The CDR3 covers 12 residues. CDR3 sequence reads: CASSLVPDTQYF. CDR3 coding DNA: TGTGCCAGCAGCTTGGTTCCAGATACGCAGTATTTT.

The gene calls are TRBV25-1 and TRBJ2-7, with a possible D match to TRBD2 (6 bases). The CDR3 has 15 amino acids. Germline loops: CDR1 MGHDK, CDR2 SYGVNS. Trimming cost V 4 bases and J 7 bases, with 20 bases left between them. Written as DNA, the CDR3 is TGTGCCAGCAGTGCTGAGGCAGCTTTTGGGAGGGAGCAGTACTTC. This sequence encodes CASSAEAAFGREQYF.

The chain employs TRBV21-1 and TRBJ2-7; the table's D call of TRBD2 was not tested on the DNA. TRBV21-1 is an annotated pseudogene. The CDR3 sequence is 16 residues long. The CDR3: CASSKAILAGVYEQYF. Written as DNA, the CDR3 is TGTGCCAGCAGCAAAGCGATCCTAGCGGGAGTCTACGAGCAGTACTTC.

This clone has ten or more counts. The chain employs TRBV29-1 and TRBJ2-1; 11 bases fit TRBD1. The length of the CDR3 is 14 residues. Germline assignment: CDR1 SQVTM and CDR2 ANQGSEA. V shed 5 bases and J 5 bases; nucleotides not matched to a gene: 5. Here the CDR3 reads CSVRDRGFDNEQFF. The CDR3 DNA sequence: TGCAGCGTTCGGGACAGGGGGTTCGACAATGAGCAGTTCTTC.

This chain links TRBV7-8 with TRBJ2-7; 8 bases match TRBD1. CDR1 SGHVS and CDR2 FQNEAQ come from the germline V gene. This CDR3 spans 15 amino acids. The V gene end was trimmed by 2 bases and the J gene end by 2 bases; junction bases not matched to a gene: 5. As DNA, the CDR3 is TGTGCCAGCAGCTTACCCGGGACAGGAACCTACGAGCAGTACTTC. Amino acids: CASSLPGTGTYEQYF.

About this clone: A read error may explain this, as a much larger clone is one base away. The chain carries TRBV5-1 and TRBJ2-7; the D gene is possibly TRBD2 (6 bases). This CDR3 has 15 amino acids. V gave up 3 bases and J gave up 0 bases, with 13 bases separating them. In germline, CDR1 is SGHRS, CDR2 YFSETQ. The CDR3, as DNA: TGCGCCAGCAGCTCCCCTCCCGGGGGCTCCTACGAGCAGTACTTC. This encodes CASSSPPGGSYEQYF.

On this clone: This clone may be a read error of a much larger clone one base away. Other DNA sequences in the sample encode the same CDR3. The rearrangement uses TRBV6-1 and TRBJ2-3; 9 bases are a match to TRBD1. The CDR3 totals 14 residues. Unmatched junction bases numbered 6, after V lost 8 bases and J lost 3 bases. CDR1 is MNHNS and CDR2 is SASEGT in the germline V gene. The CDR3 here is CASSPGQGTDTQYF. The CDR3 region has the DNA TGTGCCAGCTCCCCTGGACAGGGGACAGATACGCAGTATTTT.

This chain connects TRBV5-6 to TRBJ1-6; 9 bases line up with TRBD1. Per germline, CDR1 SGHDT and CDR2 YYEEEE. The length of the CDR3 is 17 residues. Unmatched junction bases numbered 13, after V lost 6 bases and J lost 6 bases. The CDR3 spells CASTPVGGDRVNSPLHF. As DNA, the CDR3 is TGTGCCAGCACCCCGGTGGGGGGGGACAGGGTTAATTCACCCCTCCACTTT.

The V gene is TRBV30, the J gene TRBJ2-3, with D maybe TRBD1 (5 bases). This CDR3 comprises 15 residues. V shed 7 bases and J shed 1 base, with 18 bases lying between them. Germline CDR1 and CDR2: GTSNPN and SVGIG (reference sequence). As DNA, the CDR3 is TGTGCCTACCGAAAGGGGAAGAGTCGCACAGATACGCAGTATTTT. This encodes CAYRKGKSRTDTQYF. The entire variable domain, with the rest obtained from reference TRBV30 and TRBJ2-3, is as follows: SQTIHQWPATLVQPVGSPLSLECTVEGTSNPNLYWYRQAAGRGLQLLFYSVGIGQISSEVPQNLSASRPQDRQFILSSKKLLLSDSGFYLCAYRKGKSRTDTQYFGPGTRLTVL.

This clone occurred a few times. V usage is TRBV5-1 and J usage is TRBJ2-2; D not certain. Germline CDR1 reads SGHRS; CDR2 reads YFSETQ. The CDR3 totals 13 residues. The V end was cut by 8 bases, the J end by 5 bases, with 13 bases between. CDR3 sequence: CASRLDGTGELFF. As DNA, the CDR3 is TGCGCCAGTCGACTCGATGGGACCGGGGAGCTGTTTTTT.

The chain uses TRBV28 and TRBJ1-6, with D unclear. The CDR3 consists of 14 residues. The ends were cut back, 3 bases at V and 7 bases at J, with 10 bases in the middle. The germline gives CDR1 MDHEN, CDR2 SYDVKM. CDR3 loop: CASSFGLFNSPLHF. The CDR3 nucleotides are TGTGCCAGCAGTTTTGGGTTGTTCAATTCACCCCTCCACTTT.

The CDR3 nucleotides read TGTGCCAGCACTCGAGACTGGAATTACAATGAGCAGTTCTTC. Amino acid sequence: CASTRDWNYNEQFF. V gene TRBV27 combines with J gene TRBJ2-1; D remains ambiguous. V lost 7 bases and J lost 4, with 14 bases in between. The CDR3 sequence is 14 residues long. CDR1 is MNHEY and CDR2 is SMNVEV in the germline V gene (reference sequence).

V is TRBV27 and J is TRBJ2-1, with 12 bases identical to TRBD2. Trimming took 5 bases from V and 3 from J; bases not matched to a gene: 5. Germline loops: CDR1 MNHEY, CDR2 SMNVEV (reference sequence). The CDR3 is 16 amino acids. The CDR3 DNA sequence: TGTGCCAGCAGTGCCGGACTAGCGGGATTCTACAATGAGCAGTTCTTC. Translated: CASSAGLAGFYNEQFF.

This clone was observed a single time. Written as DNA, the CDR3 is TGTGCCAGCAGTGAGGGACTAACCTACAATGAGCAGTTCTTC. It yields the protein CASSEGLTYNEQFF. V usage is TRBV2 and J usage is TRBJ2-1; 7 bases agree with TRBD2. Germline values: CDR1 SNHLY, CDR2 FYNNEI. This CDR3 is 14 amino acids long. V shed 3 bases, J shed 2 bases, and the junction held 1 base outside the gene matches.

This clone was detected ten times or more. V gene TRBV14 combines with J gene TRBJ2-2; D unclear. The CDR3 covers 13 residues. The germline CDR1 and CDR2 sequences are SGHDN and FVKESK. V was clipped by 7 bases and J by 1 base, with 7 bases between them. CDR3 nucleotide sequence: TGTGCCAGCAAGGGATTGAACACCGGGGAGCTGTTTTTT. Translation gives CASKGLNTGELFF.

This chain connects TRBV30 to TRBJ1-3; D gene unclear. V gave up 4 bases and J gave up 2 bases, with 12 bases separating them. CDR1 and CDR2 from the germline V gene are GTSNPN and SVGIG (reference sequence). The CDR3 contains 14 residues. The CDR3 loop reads CAWTRGGPGNTIYF. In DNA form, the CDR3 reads TGTGCCTGGACCCGGGGTGGGCCTGGAAACACCATATATTTT.